Presented here are 27 T cell receptor beta chains from one specimen sequenced in a study of T cells in Graves' hyperthyroidism and ophthalmopathy. Amplified regions were TCR beta CDR3 sequences from RNA transcripts. HTBI primers were the set used in a first-round RT-PCR of the TCR CDR3. TCRdb used MiXCR to reprocess the multiplex PCR reads, holding one entry per CDR3 protein. The sample contains about 530,000 distinct CDR3 sequences, roughly 18% of which appear only once. The sequencing input was blood. The receptors were gathered from a woman in her late teens or twenties with Graves' ophthalmopathy.

This clonotype came up a few times. The CDR3 is CSAESPGDTDTQYF. In DNA, the CDR3 is TGCAGTGCTGAGTCTCCGGGCGACACAGATACGCAGTATTTT. V is TRBV20-1 and J is TRBJ2-3, with D hard to call. There are 14 residues in the CDR3. V lost 5 bases and J 2 bases, leaving 14 bases between the germline ends. Germline V gene sequence: CDR1 DFQATT, CDR2 SNEGSKA (reference sequence).

The chain carries TRBV19 and TRBJ2-5, with no clear D. V gave up 3 bases and J gave up 5 bases, with 16 bases separating them. Germline assignment: CDR1 LNHDA and CDR2 SQIVND (reference sequence). The CDR3 consists of 15 residues. CDR3 nucleotide sequence: TGTGCCAGTAGTATTCGTCTGACTCAGATGGAGACCCAGTACTTC. It yields the protein CASSIRLTQMETQYF.

This clonotype was observed at least ten times. The chain carries TRBV11-2 and TRBJ1-1, with TRBD1 as a possible D gene (5 bases). There are 15 residues in the CDR3. In germline, CDR1 is SGHAT, CDR2 FQNNGV. Between the trimmed V and J ends, which lost 0 bases and 1 base, there was a span of 9 bases. CDR3 bases: TGTGCCAGCAGCTTAGAATCAGGGTCGAACACTGAAGCTTTCTTT. It is translated as CASSLESGSNTEAFF.

This clonotype was seen at least ten times. This chain joins TRBV28 and TRBJ2-5, with TRBD2 as a possible D gene (6 bases). The V end lost 5 bases, the J end lost 7 bases, and 20 bases lay between the germline ends. This CDR3 spans 15 amino acids. Germline V gene data show CDR1 as MDHEN and CDR2 as SYDVKM. CDR3 nucleotides: TGTGCCAGCAGTACCCTCCGGGGGACCGGGGGGACCCAGTACTTC. As protein: CASSTLRGTGGTQYF.

This clonotype showed up many times. The V gene is TRBV30, the J gene TRBJ2-2; TRBD1 or TRBD2 may be the D gene (5 bases each). Germline V gene lookup returns CDR1 GTSNPN and CDR2 SVGIG (reference sequence). V lost 4 bases and J 7 bases, leaving 16 bases between the germline ends. CDR3 length: 14 residues. Here the CDR3 reads CAWIGTPSDGELFF. CDR3 DNA sequence: TGTGCCTGGATTGGGACCCCGTCAGACGGGGAGCTGTTTTTT.

The sample holds a few counts of this clonotype. The rearrangement uses TRBV12-3 or TRBV12-4 and TRBJ1-1, with D possibly TRBD1 on 6 matching bases. The CDR3 is made up of 12 amino acids. V was trimmed by 6 bases and J by 7 bases, leaving 12 bases between them. CDR3 region: CASSLGQFEAFF. The CDR3 bases are TGTGCCAGCAGCCTCGGACAGTTTGAAGCTTTCTTT.

This sequence joins TRBV13 and TRBJ2-7; the match to TRBD1 covers 8 bases. The CDR3 runs 14 residues. Germline values: CDR1 PRHDT, CDR2 FYEKMQ (reference sequence). The V gene end was trimmed by 6 bases and the J gene end by 6 bases; junction bases not matched to a gene: 10. CDR3 DNA sequence: TGTGCCAGCAGTTCAAGGAGACAGGGGAGCGAGCAGTACTTC. Amino acids: CASSSRRQGSEQYF. Full variable domain (remainder filled in from reference TRBV13 and TRBJ2-7): AAGVIQSPRHLIKEKRETATLKCYPIPRHDTVYWYQQGPGQDPQFLISFYEKMQSDKGSIPDRFSAQQFSDYHSELNMSSLELGDSALYFCASSSRRQGSEQYFGPGTRLTVT.

The rearrangement uses TRBV5-6 and TRBJ1-3; no clear D gene. CDR3 length: 15 residues. Trimming removed 4 bases at V and 4 bases at J, with 15 bases between. CDR1 is SGHDT and CDR2 is YYEEEE in the germline V gene. The CDR3 DNA is TGTGCCAGCAGCCCAGGACCCGTGGGGGGAAACACCATATATTTT. Its translation is CASSPGPVGGNTIYF.

This clonotype was observed a few times. This sequence joins TRBV12-5 and TRBJ1-5, with 7 positions matching TRBD1. The CDR3 has 16 residues. J was trimmed by 4 bases and V by 6 bases; bases with no gene match: 12. CDR1 and CDR2 (germline): LGHNT, FRNRAP. The CDR3 is CASGLNRQGGNQPQHF. The DNA for the CDR3 is TGTGCTAGTGGGCTGAACCGACAGGGAGGGAATCAGCCCCAGCATTTT.

The genes are TRBV6-1 and TRBJ2-7, with a tentative D call TRBD2 (6 bases). CDR1 is MNHNS, CDR2 SASEGT, per germline. The CDR3 totals 18 residues. V gave up 7 bases and J gave up 4 bases, with 29 bases separating them. The CDR3 DNA reads as TGTGCCAGCACTCATAACCAGCGGGCGTCTGGTTGGGATTACGAGCAGTACTTC. This gives the protein CASTHNQRASGWDYEQYF.

This clonotype has just a few counts. This rearrangement joins TRBV20-1 to TRBJ2-1; the match to TRBD1 covers 9 bases. The CDR3 runs to 19 residues. The J segment lost 7 bases and the V segment lost 0 bases, leaving 19 bases of the junction unmatched. Germline loops: CDR1 DFQATT, CDR2 SNEGSKA (reference sequence). The CDR3 is CSARDSGTGNPWTWNEQFF. The DNA for the CDR3 is TGCAGTGCTAGAGATAGTGGGACAGGGAACCCGTGGACCTGGAATGAGCAGTTCTTC.

This clonotype was observed a few times. At one end the junction does not follow the germline gene, possibly because of a read error. The chain uses TRBV3-1 and TRBJ1-5, with TRBD1 identical over 7 bases. Germline CDR1 is LGHDT and CDR2 is YNNKEL (reference sequence). The CDR3 spans 15 residues. CDR3 sequence reads: CTSSHRGVSNQPQHF. CDR3 coding DNA: TGTACCAGCAGCCACAGGGGCGTTAGCAATCAGCCCCAGCATTTT.

This clonotype was counted ten times or more. This rearrangement joins TRBV20-1 to TRBJ2-3; perhaps TRBD2 as D (6 bases). Germline assignment: CDR1 DFQATT and CDR2 SNEGSKA (reference sequence). There are 12 residues in the CDR3. The CDR3 DNA is TGCAGCGCCAACGGAGGGTCAGATACGCAGTATTTT. It is translated as CSANGGSDTQYF.

This clonotype was counted ten times or more. The chain carries TRBV3-1 and TRBJ1-6; D possibly corresponds to TRBD1 (6 bases). Trimming stripped 2 bases from V and 6 bases from J, with 17 bases between. Germline V gene data show CDR1 as LGHDT and CDR2 as YNNKEL (reference sequence). This CDR3 is 17 amino acids long. The CDR3 DNA sequence: TGTGCCAGCAGCCAACCCACCGGGAGACAGGTTAATTCACCCCTCCACTTT. Translated: CASSQPTGRQVNSPLHF.

This clonotype was recorded at least ten times. The chain joins TRBV5-1 to TRBJ2-3; 8 bases line up with TRBD1. Germline values: CDR1 SGHRS, CDR2 YFSETQ. The CDR3 runs to 14 residues. After removal of 0 bases from V and 4 bases from J, the junction contained 1 base not matched to a gene. Here the CDR3 reads CASSLEQGADTQYF. The CDR3 bases are TGCGCCAGCAGCTTGGAACAGGGGGCAGATACGCAGTATTTT.

The rearrangement joins TRBV7-6 to TRBJ1-1; D ambiguous. Between the trimmed V and J ends, which lost 3 bases and 10 bases, there was a span of 15 bases. The length of the CDR3 is 13 residues. Germline CDR1 and CDR2: SGHVS and FNYEAQ. CDR3 region: CASSFGEDSGAFF. CDR3 in DNA: TGTGCCAGCAGCTTTGGGGAGGACTCCGGAGCTTTCTTT.

This clonotype was detected many times. The chain uses TRBV11-2 and TRBJ2-2; maybe TRBD1 (5 bases). The CDR3 spans 15 residues. With 5 bases removed from V and 6 bases from J, the gap between germline ends came to 16 bases. Germline CDR1 is SGHAT and CDR2 is FQNNGV. The CDR3 sequence is CASSLDSLMAGELFF. CDR3 DNA sequence: TGTGCCAGCAGCCTCGACAGTTTAATGGCCGGGGAGCTGTTTTTT.

This clonotype was found many times. The chain uses TRBV5-1 and TRBJ2-3; 8 bases fit TRBD1. V shed 4 bases and J 3 bases; nucleotides not matched to a gene: 4. This CDR3 region has 14 residues. Germline lookup yields CDR1 SGHRS and CDR2 YFSETQ. CDR3 bases: TGCGCCAGCAGCGCCCGGGACAGGACAGATACGCAGTATTTT. This sequence encodes CASSARDRTDTQYF.

This chain connects TRBV20-1 to TRBJ2-5, with D tentatively TRBD1 (6 bases). The CDR3 is 16 residues long. CDR1 and CDR2 from the germline V gene are DFQATT and SNEGSKA (reference sequence). V was shortened by 2 bases and J by 2 bases, with 18 bases between the two germline ends. This CDR3 is CSARSYRDRVQETQYF. The CDR3 bases are TGCAGTGCTAGATCATACAGGGATCGCGTTCAAGAGACCCAGTACTTC.

There are many counts of this clonotype. The V and J genes are TRBV3-1 and TRBJ2-1; D might be TRBD2 (7 bases). V was shortened by 0 bases and J by 2 bases, with 14 bases between the two germline ends. The CDR3 contains 17 residues. Per the germline V gene, CDR1 is LGHDT and CDR2 is YNNKEL (reference sequence). The CDR3 bases are TGTGCCAGCAGCCAAGATTGGGGCGGGGGCCCCTACAATGAGCAGTTCTTC. Protein product: CASSQDWGGGPYNEQFF.

At least ten counts were recorded for this clonotype. The rearrangement joins TRBV5-6 to TRBJ2-7; no reliable D call. Trimming took 1 base from V and 2 from J, leaving 10 bases between them. The CDR3 spans 14 residues. Germline assignment: CDR1 SGHDT and CDR2 YYEEEE. Written as DNA, the CDR3 is TGTGCCAGCAGCTTGTATATCAGGACCTACGAGCAGTACTTC. It encodes CASSLYIRTYEQYF.

This clonotype was observed at least ten times. The chain is built from TRBV12-3 or TRBV12-4 and TRBJ2-2; D gene unclear. This CDR3 has 14 residues. Trimming took off 3 bases at V and 0 bases at J, with 5 bases between the two ends. DNA for the CDR3: TGTGCCAGCAGTTTCCTTGCGAACACCGGGGAGCTGTTTTTT. Its protein product is CASSFLANTGELFF.

This clonotype was detected many times. The chain joins TRBV28 to TRBJ2-2; weak D call: TRBD2 (5 bases). Trimming shortened V by 5 bases and J by 1 base, and 14 bases separated the two germline ends. Germline V gene lookup returns CDR1 MDHEN and CDR2 SYDVKM. This CDR3 region has 16 residues. The CDR3 DNA reads as TGTGCCAGCAGTCAAACGGGGTTCCTGAACACCGGGGAGCTGTTTTTT. This gives the protein CASSQTGFLNTGELFF.

This clonotype has ten or more counts. This chain links TRBV4-2 with TRBJ1-1; D remains ambiguous. Trimming pared 3 bases from V and 1 base from J, leaving 6 bases between. This CDR3 is built from 13 residues. Germline CDR1 reads LGHNA; CDR2 reads YNFKEQ. CDR3 DNA: TGTGCCAGCAGCCAGACTAGGAACACTGAAGCTTTCTTT. It encodes CASSQTRNTEAFF.

Ten or more counts support this clonotype. The chain recombines TRBV2 with TRBJ1-2; D is possibly TRBD1 (6 bases). The V gene's germline CDR1 is SNHLY and CDR2 FYNNEI. The CDR3 spans 14 residues. With 6 bases removed from V and 0 bases from J, the gap between germline ends came to 11 bases. This CDR3 is CASRTGTSNYGYTF. Here the CDR3 DNA reads TGTGCCAGCAGGACCGGGACATCTAACTATGGCTACACCTTC.

This clonotype has a count of ten or more. The rearrangement joins TRBV30 to TRBJ1-6; D gene unclear. The germline CDR1 and CDR2 sequences are GTSNPN and SVGIG (reference sequence). With 0 bases removed from V and 4 bases from J, the gap between germline ends came to 7 bases. CDR3 size: 14 residues. Here the CDR3 reads CAWSVAEYNSPLHF. DNA of the CDR3: TGTGCCTGGAGTGTAGCCGAGTATAATTCACCCCTCCACTTT.

The rearrangement links TRBV6-2 or TRBV6-3 to TRBJ2-2; 8 nucleotides match TRBD1. CDR3 length: 16 amino acids. The germline V gene has CDR1 MNHEY and CDR2 SVGEGT. The V gene end was trimmed by 4 bases and the J gene end by 4 bases; junction bases not matched to a gene: 8. The CDR3 loop reads CASSSLGQGGTGELFF. Here the CDR3 DNA reads TGTGCCAGCAGTTCCTTAGGACAGGGAGGCACCGGGGAGCTGTTTTTT.